This T cell receptor (beta chain) came from a study of technical replicates of blood from several donors. Produced via immunoSEQ multiplex PCR; TCRdb's table is partial and in-frame only. The repertoire has more than 90,000 clones, 90% to 97% of them found once; the top ten carry over 0.2%. From germline, CDR1 is MNHEY and CDR2 SVGAGI. There are 16 residues in the CDR3. J gave up 1 base and V 4 bases, and 5 bases lay outside the gene matches. Source material: T cells isolated from PBMCs. The chain is built from TRBV6-5 and TRBJ2-3; 10 bases agree with TRBD2. This sequence was found in a human donor in good health. This CDR3 is CASSSRTSGGTDTQYF. The DNA of the CDR3 is TGTGCCAGCAGTTCCAGGACTAGCGGAGGCACAGATACGCAGTATTTT.